A selection of T cell receptor beta chains follows, all from one sample in a study of control samples from healthy donors and cancer patients. The method was immunoSEQ multiplex PCR; TCRdb's version includes in-frame clones alone and lacks a portion of them. The table includes tens of thousands of clones, around 94% detected once. The sample consisted of blood. Receptors were obtained from a man in his 60s in good health. Each CDR3 is given with its conserved first and last residue. Each record gives: J gene, V gene, CDR3 length, CDR3 protein.

j_call: TRBJ2-5; v_call: TRBV21-1; cdr3_length: 16; cdr3_aa: CASSKKSPESQETQYF
j_call: TRBJ2-5; v_call: TRBV18; cdr3_length: 14; cdr3_aa: CASSPRAYQETQYF
j_call: TRBJ2-5; v_call: TRBV9; cdr3_length: 13; cdr3_aa: CASSDYSEETQYF
j_call: TRBJ2-5; v_call: TRBV27; cdr3_length: 14; cdr3_aa: CASSLEGRGETQYF
j_call: TRBJ2-2; v_call: TRBV11-2; cdr3_length: 14; cdr3_aa: CASSPGTTTGELFF
j_call: TRBJ2-1; v_call: TRBV7-3; cdr3_length: 13; cdr3_aa: CASSPGTTIIRFF
j_call: TRBJ2-7; v_call: TRBV7-2; cdr3_length: 15; cdr3_aa: CASSLEVAYSYEQYF
j_call: TRBJ1-2; v_call: TRBV12-3/TRBV12-4; cdr3_length: 13; cdr3_aa: CASSSGQMGGYTF
j_call: TRBJ2-5; v_call: TRBV24-1; cdr3_length: 19; cdr3_aa: CATSDPWSGGGLYQETQYF
j_call: TRBJ2-2; v_call: TRBV10-1; cdr3_length: 20; cdr3_aa: CASSESIYRGPREYTGELFF
j_call: TRBJ2-3; v_call: TRBV27; cdr3_length: 15; cdr3_aa: CASSFEAGVTDTQYF
j_call: TRBJ1-5; v_call: TRBV27; cdr3_length: 13; cdr3_aa: CASSLARGQPQHF
j_call: TRBJ2-3; v_call: TRBV5-1; cdr3_length: 13; cdr3_aa: CASSLAGTDTQYF
j_call: TRBJ1-2; v_call: TRBV7-8; cdr3_length: 14; cdr3_aa: CASSLGAGGWGYTF
j_call: TRBJ2-1; v_call: TRBV7-9; cdr3_length: 13; cdr3_aa: CASSLASGVEQFF
j_call: TRBJ2-1; v_call: TRBV19; cdr3_length: 15; cdr3_aa: CASSWDYPSYNEQFF
j_call: TRBJ2-7; v_call: TRBV27; cdr3_length: 14; cdr3_aa: CASARVEGVGEQYF
j_call: TRBJ2-3; v_call: TRBV7-6; cdr3_length: 15; cdr3_aa: CASSLSTSGTDTQYF
j_call: TRBJ2-1; v_call: TRBV12-5; cdr3_length: 14; cdr3_aa: CASGLPGQHNEQFF
j_call: TRBJ2-5; v_call: TRBV29-1; cdr3_length: 12; cdr3_aa: CSVAEGRETQYF
j_call: TRBJ2-3; v_call: TRBV7-3; cdr3_length: 21; cdr3_aa: CASSLRAQTSGRGTSTDTQYF
j_call: TRBJ2-1; v_call: TRBV19; cdr3_length: 11; cdr3_aa: CASSISDEQFF
j_call: TRBJ2-5; v_call: TRBV11-2; cdr3_length: 11; cdr3_aa: CASSLIETQYF
j_call: TRBJ1-1; v_call: TRBV19; cdr3_length: 16; cdr3_aa: CASGRPNDGLDTEAFF
j_call: TRBJ1-6; v_call: TRBV9; cdr3_length: 14; cdr3_aa: CASSAGQDNSPLHF
j_call: TRBJ2-7; v_call: TRBV4-2; cdr3_length: 15; cdr3_aa: CASAIEDRGPYEQYF
j_call: TRBJ2-7; v_call: TRBV6-4; cdr3_length: 14; cdr3_aa: CASSEGTGEGEQYF
j_call: TRBJ2-5; v_call: TRBV5-4; cdr3_length: 14; cdr3_aa: CASSLGLAELTQYF
j_call: TRBJ1-2; v_call: TRBV14; cdr3_length: 15; cdr3_aa: CASSQRTPPDYGYTF
j_call: TRBJ2-1; v_call: TRBV24-1; cdr3_length: 16; cdr3_aa: CATSELGEGLYNEQFF
j_call: TRBJ2-3; v_call: TRBV5-6; cdr3_length: 16; cdr3_aa: CASSSVGVTSTDTQYF
j_call: TRBJ2-1; v_call: TRBV12-5; cdr3_length: 13; cdr3_aa: CASGTTVRNEQFF
j_call: TRBJ1-5; v_call: TRBV9; cdr3_length: 15; cdr3_aa: CASSPDRNSNQPQHF
j_call: TRBJ2-2; v_call: TRBV28; cdr3_length: 17; cdr3_aa: CASSPLLAGGRTGELFF
j_call: TRBJ1-4; v_call: TRBV19; cdr3_length: 16; cdr3_aa: CASSMGAGTTNEKLFF
j_call: TRBJ1-1; v_call: TRBV5-1; cdr3_length: 15; cdr3_aa: CASSSFSGLYTEAFF
j_call: TRBJ2-5; v_call: TRBV19; cdr3_length: 15; cdr3_aa: CASSISGTGQETQYF
j_call: TRBJ2-5; v_call: TRBV6-5; cdr3_length: 11; cdr3_aa: CASILAGTQYF
j_call: TRBJ1-5; v_call: TRBV3-1/TRBV3-2; cdr3_length: 15; cdr3_aa: CASSQDQGGNQPQHF
j_call: TRBJ1-3; v_call: TRBV9; cdr3_length: 17; cdr3_aa: CASRRGAETGDRDTIYF
j_call: TRBJ2-7; v_call: TRBV24-1; cdr3_length: 14; cdr3_aa: CATSAGGIPNEQYF
j_call: TRBJ1-4; v_call: TRBV29-1; cdr3_length: 11; cdr3_aa: CSVEGGEKLFF
j_call: TRBJ2-7; v_call: TRBV29-1; cdr3_length: 13; cdr3_aa: CSVSGTTPYEQYF
j_call: TRBJ1-2; v_call: TRBV5-5; cdr3_length: 16; cdr3_aa: CASSLEGSGGNDGYTF
j_call: TRBJ1-6; v_call: TRBV29-1; cdr3_length: 13; cdr3_aa: CSARGDYNSPLHF
j_call: TRBJ1-5; v_call: TRBV5-6; cdr3_length: 16; cdr3_aa: CASSLAAGTPNQPQHF
j_call: TRBJ1-2; v_call: TRBV2; cdr3_length: 13; cdr3_aa: CASSEGGNYGYTF
j_call: TRBJ1-2; v_call: TRBV7-9; cdr3_length: 14; cdr3_aa: CASSLPAGLYGYTF
j_call: TRBJ1-1; v_call: TRBV12-3/TRBV12-4; cdr3_length: 13; cdr3_aa: CASSLKENTEAFF
j_call: TRBJ1-4; v_call: TRBV29-1; cdr3_length: 15; cdr3_aa: CSVASGLGRNEKLFF